This entry lists 11 T cell receptor beta chains sequenced from one sample in a study of blood T cell repertoires in COVID-19. Repertoires were generated with immunoSEQ multiplex PCR, while TCRdb's copy carries only in-frame clones and drops some. The repertoire holds roughly 43,000 clones, 80% to 90% seen once, with about 8.6% in the top ten. The specimen was peripheral blood. These receptors were taken from a man in his fifties or sixties with active COVID-19.

The chain is built from TRBV24-1 and TRBJ2-3; D is undetermined. The CDR3 spans 14 residues. From germline, CDR1 is KGHDR and CDR2 SFDVKD. Between the trimmed V and J ends, which lost 5 bases and 6 bases, there was a span of 14 bases. CDR3 loop: CATSGAAGRDTQYF. DNA for the CDR3: TGTGCCACCAGTGGGGCTGCTGGTCGCGATACGCAGTATTTT.

The rearrangement uses TRBV27 and TRBJ2-1; TRBD1 aligns across 9 bases. The germline V gene encodes CDR1 MNHEY and CDR2 SMNVEV (reference sequence). The CDR3 extends over 16 amino acids. The ends lost 2 bases at V and 3 bases at J; junction bases unmatched: 5. CDR3 sequence (DNA): TGTGCCAGCAGTTTAAGAGGACAGGGGTACTACAATGAGCAGTTCTTC. It encodes CASSLRGQGYYNEQFF.

V is TRBV5-5 and J is TRBJ2-2; the D is unclear. The CDR3 totals 13 residues. Germline values: CDR1 SGHKS, CDR2 YYEKEE (reference sequence). V lost 6 bases, J lost 1 base, and 7 bases lay in between. The CDR3 region has the DNA TGTGCCAGCAATGCAGGGAACACCGGGGAGCTGTTTTTT. It encodes CASNAGNTGELFF.

This sequence joins TRBV9 and TRBJ2-1; D not resolved. Trimming removed 0 bases at V and 5 bases at J, with 9 bases between. CDR1 SGDLS and CDR2 YYNGEE come from the germline V gene. The CDR3 is 14 amino acids. CDR3 sequence reads: CASSVAWLDNEQFF. The DNA of the CDR3 is TGTGCCAGCAGCGTAGCTTGGCTAGACAATGAGCAGTTCTTC.

The V gene is TRBV18, the J gene TRBJ2-2; D unresolved. The V gene's germline CDR1 is KGHSH and CDR2 LQKENI. Between the trimmed V and J ends, which lost 1 base and 6 bases, there was a span of 9 bases. The CDR3 runs to 14 residues. The CDR3: CASSPLGTAGELFF. Here the CDR3 DNA reads TGTGCCAGCTCACCACTGGGTACAGCCGGGGAGCTGTTTTTT.

The chain carries TRBV5-5 and TRBJ2-1; perhaps TRBD2 as D (7 bases). V lost 6 bases to trimming and J lost 8 bases, with 21 bases between them. The CDR3 sequence is 15 residues long. The V gene's germline CDR1 is SGHKS and CDR2 YYEKEE (reference sequence). The CDR3 is CASIGPEGGTYEQFF. CDR3 sequence (DNA): TGTGCCAGCATCGGACCGGAGGGGGGGACCTATGAGCAGTTCTTC.

The J gene is TRBJ2-7, the V gene TRBV18; 9 bases are shared with TRBD1. CDR1 and CDR2 (germline): KGHSH, LQKENI. V lost 5 bases to trimming and J lost 1 base; unmatched junction nucleotides: 6. The CDR3 length is 15 residues. CDR3: CASSSRTGESYEQYF. The CDR3 nucleotides are TGTGCCAGCTCATCGAGGACAGGGGAGTCCTACGAGCAGTACTTC.

The gene calls are TRBV2 and TRBJ2-7; TRBD1 matches 10 bases. CDR3 length equals 13 residues. The J segment lost 4 bases and the V segment lost 6 bases, leaving 3 bases of the junction unmatched. Germline V gene sequence: CDR1 SNHLY, CDR2 FYNNEI. Here the CDR3 DNA reads TGTGCCAGCAGCGGGACAGGGGATTACGAGCAGTACTTC. Amino acids: CASSGTGDYEQYF.

This clone was found once. This rearrangement joins TRBV5-1 to TRBJ1-1; D unresolved. The ends were cut back, 1 base at V and 0 bases at J, with 16 bases in the middle. The CDR3 covers 17 residues. Per the germline V gene, CDR1 is SGHRS and CDR2 is YFSETQ. CDR3 nucleotides: TGCGCCAGCAGCTTGTGGGGATCGACTAGACTGAACACTGAAGCTTTCTTT. This codes for CASSLWGSTRLNTEAFF.

CDR3 coding DNA: TGTGCCAGCAGTTCTTCCGGTGACAGGGCATACAATGAGCAGTTCTTC. Translated, it gives CASSSSGDRAYNEQFF. The chain joins TRBV6-5 to TRBJ2-1; TRBD1 agrees at 7 bases. The V gene end was trimmed by 4 bases and the J gene end by 4 bases; junction bases not matched to a gene: 10. The CDR3 contains 16 residues. Germline V gives CDR1 MNHEY, CDR2 SVGAGI.

This chain connects TRBV2 to TRBJ1-1, with 9 bases matching TRBD1. Trimming cost V 8 bases and J 0 bases; bases outside gene matches: 1. This CDR3 is built from 13 residues. Germline V CDR1 and CDR2: SNHLY, FYNNEI. The CDR3 sequence is CASGDRVNTEAFF. CDR3 nucleotides: TGTGCCAGCGGGGACAGGGTGAACACTGAAGCTTTCTTT.